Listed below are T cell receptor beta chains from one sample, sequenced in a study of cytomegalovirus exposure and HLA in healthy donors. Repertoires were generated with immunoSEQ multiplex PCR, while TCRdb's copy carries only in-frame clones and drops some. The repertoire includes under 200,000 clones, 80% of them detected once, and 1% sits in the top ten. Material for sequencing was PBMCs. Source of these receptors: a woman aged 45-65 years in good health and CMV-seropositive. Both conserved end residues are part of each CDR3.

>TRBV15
CATSQGRNSPLHF
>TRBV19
CASKEGRGGVGYTF
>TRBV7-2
CASSLETANSPLHF
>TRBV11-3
CASSRGTGSYNEQFF
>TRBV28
CASSLSGPRNQPQHF
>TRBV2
CASRGQGVLYEQYF
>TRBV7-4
CASSGSKRTTEAFF
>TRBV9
CASSVDRGTEAFF
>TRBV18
CASSPPSLNTEAFF
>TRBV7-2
CASSLTAGTEAFF
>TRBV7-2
CASSLVVGGAETQYF
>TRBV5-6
CASSLLINTEAFF
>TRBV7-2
CASRLRYDRKYTF
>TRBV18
CASSPEETQYF
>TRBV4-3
CASSQEARGLSNEKLFF
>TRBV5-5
CASSPINNGKGNTIYF
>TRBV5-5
CASSLVGDTEAFF
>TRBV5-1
CASSPDRGGQETQYF
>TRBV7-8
CASSIREGNYEQYF
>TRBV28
CASRSTVAEQYF
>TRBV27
CASSRSGDSPLHF
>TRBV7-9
CSSSFSPGTNTEAFF
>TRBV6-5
CASSSPTGYNEQFF
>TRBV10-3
CAISTTDSSNYGYTF
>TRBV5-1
CASSPQGSGKQETQYF
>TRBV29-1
CSVAGTGLSEQFF
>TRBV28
CASSLEPLMRNTIYF
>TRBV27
CASSLYITVMNTEAFF
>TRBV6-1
CASSGYRGDADTQYF
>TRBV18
CASSPTGLGELFF
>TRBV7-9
CASSLGRAEGYEQYF
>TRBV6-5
CASSLSTLTSGHEQYF
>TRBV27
CASHHLKDRGRGGWFSNQPQHF
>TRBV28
CASSLYAGNTIYF
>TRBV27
CASARLGGRVVETQYF
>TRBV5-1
CASSLMVRDGYTF
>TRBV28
CALGGLFNSNQPQHF
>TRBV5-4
CASSFDMGQRYEQYF
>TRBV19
CASSIAGTGSPNEKLFF
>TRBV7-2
CAGSGVYNSPLHF
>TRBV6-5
CASTWDRSAGELFF
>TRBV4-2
CASSQESGTGELFF
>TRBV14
CASSRPMGQEMYEQYF
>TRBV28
CASTSQGVVYGYTF
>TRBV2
CASSPIRTESTDTQYF
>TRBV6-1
CASTRTGLNYEQYF
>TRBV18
CASSPAGAGAGEQYF
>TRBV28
CASSTARGRREKLFF
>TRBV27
CASSASSNQPQHF
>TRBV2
CASSPGQGSSPLHF
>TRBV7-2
CASSSTGDKNIQYF
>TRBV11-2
CASSFRPSGGQGTGELFF
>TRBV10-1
CASKRDQPQHF
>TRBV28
CASRPQGAKNIQYF
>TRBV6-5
CASRHSGGNEQFF
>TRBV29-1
CSGITGEVETQYF
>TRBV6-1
CASNQGWGETQYF
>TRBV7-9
CASSLIGRGSYEQYF
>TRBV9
CASSVTSANNEQFF
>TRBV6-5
CASRDSSYGYTF